This T cell receptor beta chain is from a study of identical twins. The CDR3 is 15 residues long. Germline CDR1 reads MNHEY; CDR2 reads SVGAGI. Trimming left V 0 bases short and J 1 base short, with 7 bases between. Study outcomes and limitations: With abundant cord blood beta clonotypes, insertions were fewer; memory repertoires showed no such pattern. Out-of-frame alpha sequences shared between twins exhibited an excess of low generation probability.

After template switching added a universal primer site, the resulting cDNA carried unique molecular identifiers. One entry per CDR3 protein results from TCRdb running MiXCR on the 5' RACE reads. The sample comprises hundreds of thousands of distinct CDR3 sequences, roughly 6.2% of which are singletons, and about 2% rests with the top ten. This clonotype was counted many times. What it binds is unknown. Each donor was a healthy Caucasian. This rearrangement joins TRBV6-5 to TRBJ2-1; the D is unclear. The material sequenced was naive T cells sorted from blood. This sequence was found in a man younger than 30 in good health. CDR3 in DNA: TGTGCCAGCAGTTACTCTTTGGGATCCTACAATGAGCAGTTCTTC. Protein product: CASSYSLGSYNEQFF.